These 6 T cell receptor beta chains originate from one sample sequenced in a study of vaccination and CD4 T cells after COVID-19 (dated by TCRdb to the early 2020s). Per the publication, the treatment or condition label means: roughly 11-day PBMC culture with coronavirus spike peptide pools or control peptides (ViraFEST assay). The library was built by means of PCR. Sequencing was carried out with an Illumina iSeq 100. At the Johns Hopkins FTIC core, DNA from the cultured CD4+ T cells underwent TCR sequencing with the Oncomine TCR Beta short-read assay. Through fastp at Q25 and MiXCR, TCRdb rebuilt clones from the public reads, retaining in-frame beta chains. A single entry per CDR3 protein holds the most common genes and DNA from its merged rows. This sample gives roughly 15,000 distinct CDR3 sequences in total; approximately 55% of them show up just once. Clones ranked in the top ten supply roughly 4% of the sample.

These receptors lack a known antigen. This sample comprised CD4+ T cells from blood, cultured in vitro, obtained before SARS-CoV-2 vaccination. The receptor source for this set is a human donor who had recovered from COVID-19.

The V gene is TRBV2, the J gene TRBJ1-2, with TRBD1 identical over 8 bases. Germline CDR1 and CDR2: SNHLY and FYNNEI. The V gene end was trimmed by 4 bases and the J gene end by 7 bases; junction bases not matched to a gene: 8. CDR3 length: 14 residues. Here the CDR3 reads CASSGPDRAFGYTF. CDR3 nucleotide sequence: TGTGCCAGCAGTGGACCGGACAGGGCTTTTGGCTACACCTTC.

The V and J genes are TRBV28 and TRBJ1-1; tentatively, D is TRBD1 (5 bases). The CDR3 is made up of 15 amino acids. Germline V gene sequence: CDR1 MDHEN, CDR2 SYDVKM. Trimming took 6 bases from V and 0 from J, leaving 14 bases between them. The DNA of the CDR3 is TGTGCCAGCAGACGAACGGGACTTATGAACACTGAAGCTTTCTTT. It yields the protein CASRRTGLMNTEAFF.

The rearrangement joins TRBV14 to TRBJ1-1, with a possible D match to TRBD1 (6 bases). The V gene lost 6 bases and the J gene lost 5 bases, with 22 bases spanning the gap. Germline lookup yields CDR1 SGHDN and CDR2 FVKESK. The CDR3 runs 16 residues. The CDR3: CASSSRSGGLMTEAFF. In DNA, the CDR3 is TGTGCCAGCAGTTCCCGAAGTGGGGGGCTGATGACTGAAGCTTTCTTT.

This clonotype was recorded a few times. The chain combines TRBV6-5 with TRBJ2-7, with 8 bases that match TRBD1. Germline V gene data show CDR1 as MNHEY and CDR2 as SVGAGI. This CDR3 contains 15 residues. V gave up 2 bases and J gave up 0 bases; unmatched junction bases: 3. CDR3 protein: CASSYDRGSSYEQYF. In DNA, the CDR3 is TGTGCCAGCAGTTACGACAGGGGCAGCTCCTACGAGCAGTACTTC.

The chain employs TRBV6-2 or TRBV6-3 and TRBJ1-2; a possible D gene is TRBD1 (6 bases). With 2 bases removed from V and 4 bases from J, the gap between germline ends came to 17 bases. Germline V CDR1 and CDR2: MNHEY, SVGEGT. The CDR3 spans 16 residues. The CDR3 bases are TGTGCCAGCAGTTACGGGTCTGGAGGACAGACCTATGGCTACACCTTC. Residues: CASSYGSGGQTYGYTF.

The J gene is TRBJ2-4, the V gene TRBV20-1, with 8 bases matching TRBD1. This CDR3 is built from 16 residues. Germline CDR1 is DFQATT and CDR2 is SNEGSKA (reference sequence). V was pared by 6 bases and J by 2 bases, with 12 bases of the junction left unmatched. CDR3 sequence: CSARVRTGLSKNIQYF. The CDR3 DNA sequence: TGCAGTGCCAGGGTCCGGACAGGGCTGTCCAAAAACATTCAGTACTTC.